The present T cell receptor beta chain was sequenced within a study of T cell repertoires in urothelial bladder cancer. Method: immunoSEQ multiplex PCR; TCRdb's copy keeps in-frame clones and lacks some. The sample shows around 12,000 clones, 66% of them seen only once. Sequencing was performed on tumor-infiltrating cells from bladder cancer. The TCR was taken from a human donor with urothelial carcinoma.

CDR3 in amino acids: CASSPGTSRRTDTQYF. CDR3 DNA sequence: TGTGCCAGCAGCCCAGGGACTAGCCGACGCACAGATACGCAGTATTTT. The V gene is TRBV7-2, the J gene TRBJ2-3; 9 nucleotides line up with TRBD2. V was pared by 5 bases and J by 1 base, with 7 bases of the junction left unmatched. CDR1 is SGHTA, CDR2 FQGNSA, per germline. The length of the CDR3 is 16 residues.